This entry concerns a single T cell receptor (beta chain). Its antigen is currently unknown. RNA was extracted from bulk tissue without any cell sorting. Between August and November 2014, newly diagnosed, chemotherapy-naive lung cancer patients underwent thoracic surgery in China. The data are from a study of tumor and adjacent non-tumor tissue in lung cancer. At the level of the study: Stage I to III disease affected ten to eleven men and about five women aged roughly 31 to 76. Study-level points and caveats: Significantly higher TCR diversity was found in tumor than normal lung. Top 100 clones took a larger repertoire share in normal lung.

TCRbeta libraries were built with three rounds of nested PCR, modified from ARM-PCR. TCRdb called the multiplex PCR reads again in MiXCR, with one record for every CDR3 protein. The repertoire holds fewer than 85,000 distinct CDR3 sequences, with 73% as singletons. The germline V gene encodes CDR1 SGHAT and CDR2 FQDESV (reference sequence). V gave up 8 bases and J gave up 9 bases; unmatched junction bases: 13. The CDR3 has 14 amino acids. The chain employs TRBV11-1 and TRBJ2-1, with 7 bases that match TRBD2. This sequence originates from a man in his 60s with non-small cell lung cancer. Sequencing was done on a sample of lung tumor tissue. In DNA form, the CDR3 reads TGTGCCAGCGAGTGGTGGGAGGGCCATAGTGAGCAGTTCTTC. It encodes CASEWWEGHSEQFF.